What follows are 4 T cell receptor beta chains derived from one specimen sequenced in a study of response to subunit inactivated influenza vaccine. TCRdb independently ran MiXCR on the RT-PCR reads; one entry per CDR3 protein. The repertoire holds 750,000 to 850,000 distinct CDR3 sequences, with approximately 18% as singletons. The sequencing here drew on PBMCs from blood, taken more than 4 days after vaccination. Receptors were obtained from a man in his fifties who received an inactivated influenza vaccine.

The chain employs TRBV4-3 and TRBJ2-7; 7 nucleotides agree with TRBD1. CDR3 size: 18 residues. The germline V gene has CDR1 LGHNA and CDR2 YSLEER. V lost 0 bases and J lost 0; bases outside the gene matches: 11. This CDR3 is CASSQDLLSGTASYEQYF. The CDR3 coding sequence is TGCGCCAGCAGCCAAGATCTTTTGTCCGGGACAGCCTCCTACGAGCAGTACTTC.

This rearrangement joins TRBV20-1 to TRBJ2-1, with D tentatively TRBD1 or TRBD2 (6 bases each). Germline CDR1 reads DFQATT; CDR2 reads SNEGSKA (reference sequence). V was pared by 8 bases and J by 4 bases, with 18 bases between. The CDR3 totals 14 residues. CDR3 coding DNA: TGCAGTATCAAGGGGGGACTCCAATACAATGAGCAGTTCTTC. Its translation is CSIKGGLQYNEQFF.

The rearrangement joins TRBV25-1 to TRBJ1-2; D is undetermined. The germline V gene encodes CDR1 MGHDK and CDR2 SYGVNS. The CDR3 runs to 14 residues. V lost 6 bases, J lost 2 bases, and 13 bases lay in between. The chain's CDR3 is CASSNLGLNYGYTF. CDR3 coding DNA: TGTGCCAGCAGCAACCTGGGCCTAAACTATGGCTACACCTTC.

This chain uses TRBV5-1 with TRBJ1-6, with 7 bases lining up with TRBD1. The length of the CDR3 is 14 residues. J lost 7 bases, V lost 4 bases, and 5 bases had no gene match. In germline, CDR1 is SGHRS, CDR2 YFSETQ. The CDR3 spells CASSPGQENSPLHF. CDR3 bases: TGCGCCAGCAGCCCAGGACAGGAGAATTCACCCCTCCACTTT.